Each of the 27 T cell receptor beta chains below was sequenced from the same sample in a study of blood T cell repertoires in COVID-19. Here immunoSEQ multiplex PCR was the method, and the copy in TCRdb shows in-frame clones only, minus some. The sample comprises roughly 80,000 clones, about 85% of which are singletons, and over 4.5% rests with the top ten. Source material: peripheral blood. The origin of the receptors is a man in his sixties with active or convalescent COVID-19.

V gene TRBV2 combines with J gene TRBJ1-2; D unresolved. Germline CDR1 SNHLY, CDR2 FYNNEI. Trimming left V 2 bases short and J 4 bases short, with 8 bases between. CDR3 length: 13 residues. The DNA for the CDR3 is TGTGCCAGCAGTGAACGGGGAACCTATGGCTACACCTTC. Its translation is CASSERGTYGYTF.

V and J are TRBV4-2 and TRBJ1-1; D possibly corresponds to TRBD1 (5 bases). The CDR3 totals 14 residues. From germline, CDR1 is LGHNA and CDR2 YNFKEQ. V gave up 4 bases and J gave up 2 bases, with 11 bases separating them. CDR3 nucleotide sequence: TGTGCCAGCAGCCCACCGACAGCAAACACTGAAGCTTTCTTT. Translation: CASSPPTANTEAFF.

V usage is TRBV5-4 and J usage is TRBJ2-1; D is possibly TRBD2 (6 bases). Trimming cost V 3 bases and J 4 bases, with 14 bases left between them. The germline gives CDR1 SGHNT, CDR2 YYREEE (reference sequence). This CDR3 comprises 15 residues. The DNA for the CDR3 is TGTGCCAGCAGCTCGGGCGGGGAGTCTTACAATGAGCAGTTCTTC. Translating gives CASSSGGESYNEQFF.

The rearrangement links TRBV20-1 to TRBJ1-1, with TRBD1 identical over 9 bases. Trimming cost V 3 bases and J 6 bases; bases outside gene matches: 11. The V gene's germline CDR1 is DFQATT and CDR2 SNEGSKA (reference sequence). The CDR3 sequence is 15 residues long. The CDR3 DNA reads as TGCAGTGCTAGTGACGCCCGACAGGGGGTTGCTGAAGCTTTCTTT. This sequence encodes CSASDARQGVAEAFF.

The V call is TRBV9, the J call TRBJ1-1, with TRBD1 matching over 11 bases. The V gene's germline CDR1 is SGDLS and CDR2 YYNGEE. CDR3 size: 14 residues. V gave up 2 bases and J gave up 5 bases; unmatched junction bases: 2. The CDR3 nucleotides are TGTGCCAGCAGCGTGGGGACAGGGGGAACTGAAGCTTTCTTT. Translating gives CASSVGTGGTEAFF.

J is TRBJ2-7 and V is TRBV2; tentative D call: TRBD1 (7 bases). V shed 3 bases and J shed 2 bases, with 14 bases lying between them. Germline V lookup: CDR1 SNHLY, CDR2 FYNNEI. CDR3 length: 15 residues. CDR3 sequence (DNA): TGTGCCAGCAGTGAGCGACAGGGAGGTACCTACGAGCAGTACTTC. Protein product: CASSERQGGTYEQYF.

The rearrangement joins TRBV10-3 to TRBJ1-2, with 8 bases identical to TRBD1. Germline loops: CDR1 ENHRY, CDR2 SYGVKD. CDR3 length: 12 residues. After removal of 10 bases from V and 8 bases from J, the junction contained 9 bases not matched to a gene. CDR3 bases: TGTGCCACGATAGACAGGGGAATCGGCTACACCTTC. It encodes CATIDRGIGYTF.

The chain links TRBV9 to TRBJ1-6; D gene unclear. The V gene's germline CDR1 is SGDLS and CDR2 YYNGEE. V was clipped by 0 bases and J by 0 bases, with 7 bases between them. The CDR3 is 16 amino acids. The CDR3 loop is CASSVGGSSYNSPLHF. The CDR3 DNA reads TGTGCCAGCAGCGTAGGAGGAAGCTCCTATAATTCACCCCTCCACTTT.

This clone was recorded a few times. One end of the junction fails to match germline, which may point to a read error. This chain joins TRBV7-2 and TRBJ2-7, with 11 bases lining up with TRBD1. CDR3 length: 14 amino acids. Looked up from germline, CDR1 is SGHTA and CDR2 is FQGNSA. The CDR3 protein is CASSSGTGGYGQYF. CDR3 nucleotides: TGTGCCAGCAGCTCCGGGACAGGGGGGTACGGGCAGTACTTC.

In its sample, this clone was seen once. V and J are TRBV5-6 and TRBJ1-2; 7 bases match TRBD1. The germline CDR1 and CDR2 sequences are SGHDT and YYEEEE. This CDR3 is built from 15 residues. The trim removed 4 bases at V and 4 bases at J, leaving 10 bases unmatched. CDR3 residues: CASSPWTGRRYGYTF. Here the CDR3 DNA reads TGTGCCAGCAGCCCATGGACAGGCAGGCGCTATGGCTACACCTTC.

The table lists this clone with many counts. V and J are TRBV27 and TRBJ2-1, with TRBD2 matching 8 bases. V shed 6 bases, J shed 4 bases, and the junction held 8 bases outside the gene matches. The CDR3 is made up of 15 amino acids. The V gene's germline CDR1 is MNHEY and CDR2 SMNVEV (reference sequence). CDR3 region: CASRVAGMGYNEQFF. As DNA, the CDR3 is TGTGCCAGCAGGGTAGCGGGGATGGGTTACAATGAGCAGTTCTTC.

The rearrangement uses TRBV12-5 and TRBJ2-7; 7 bases fit TRBD1. The V segment lost 1 base and the J segment 3 bases; nucleotides outside the gene matches: 0. In germline, CDR1 is LGHNT, CDR2 FRNRAP. This CDR3 has 13 amino acids. CDR3 sequence: CASGLGQGYEQYF. The CDR3 DNA follows: TGTGCTAGTGGTTTGGGACAGGGCTACGAGCAGTACTTC.

This clone appeared once. The chain has TRBV7-2 and TRBJ1-4, with TRBD1 identical over 7 bases. V gave up 2 bases and J gave up 3 bases; unmatched junction bases: 15. The CDR3 has 19 amino acids. Germline assignment: CDR1 SGHTA and CDR2 FQGNSA. The chain's CDR3 is CASSLSGPDRASANEKLFF. DNA of the CDR3: TGTGCCAGCAGCTTATCGGGCCCCGACAGGGCCTCGGCTAATGAAAAACTGTTTTTT.

The genes are TRBV4-3 and TRBJ1-3; 7 bases map to TRBD1. This CDR3 comprises 16 residues. Per the germline V gene, CDR1 is LGHNA and CDR2 is YSLEER. J was trimmed by 0 bases and V by 4 bases; bases with no gene match: 6. CDR3 sequence: CASSLTWTGSGNTIYF. The CDR3 nucleotides read TGCGCCAGCAGCCTAACCTGGACAGGCTCTGGAAACACCATATATTTT.

The chain combines TRBV19 with TRBJ1-1, with D unresolved. Between the trimmed V and J ends, which lost 8 bases and 1 base, there was a span of 11 bases. Germline V gene sequence: CDR1 LNHDA, CDR2 SQIVND (reference sequence). This CDR3 comprises 13 residues. CDR3 sequence reads: CASWEGTNTEAFF. The DNA of the CDR3 is TGTGCCAGTTGGGAGGGCACGAACACTGAAGCTTTCTTT.

The V and J genes are TRBV12-5 and TRBJ2-7; 10 bases are a match to TRBD2. This CDR3 comprises 17 residues. Germline CDR1 reads LGHNT; CDR2 reads FRNRAP. The V and J ends lost 2 bases and 2 bases, in that order; junction bases with no gene match: 9. This CDR3 is CASGLPPSGGVPYEQYF. The CDR3 nucleotides are TGTGCTAGTGGTTTGCCTCCTAGCGGGGGTGTCCCCTACGAGCAGTACTTC. The entire variable domain, with the rest obtained from reference TRBV12-5 and TRBJ2-7, is as follows: DARVTQTPRHKVTEMGQEVTMRCQPILGHNTVFWYRQTMMQGLELLAYFRNRAPLDDSGMPKDRFSAEMPDATLATLKIQPSEPRDSAVYFCASGLPPSGGVPYEQYFGPGTRLTVT.

The rearrangement uses TRBV7-8 and TRBJ2-7, with D perhaps TRBD2 (6 bases). The V end was cut by 1 base, the J end by 7 bases, with 17 bases between. Germline V gene sequence: CDR1 SGHVS, CDR2 FQNEAQ. The CDR3 runs to 15 residues. CDR3 sequence (DNA): TGTGCCAGCAGCTTAGGGGACTCGTCTACGAGGGAGCAGTACTTC. Translation gives CASSLGDSSTREQYF.

The J gene is TRBJ2-1, the V gene TRBV7-2; perhaps TRBD1 as D (6 bases). The germline gives CDR1 SGHTA, CDR2 FQGNSA. The V and J ends lost 5 bases and 2 bases respectively, with 16 bases between them. This CDR3 is built from 16 residues. The CDR3 is CASSLLRQGTYNEQFF. The CDR3 bases are TGTGCCAGCAGCCTCCTTCGGCAGGGGACCTACAATGAGCAGTTCTTC.

Comments on this clone: A junction end diverges from the germline sequence, so it may reflect a read error. This chain uses TRBV6-6 with TRBJ2-3; maybe TRBD1 (5 bases). The length of the CDR3 is 13 residues. CDR1 and CDR2 (germline): MNHNY, SVGAGI (reference sequence). The CDR3 coding sequence is TGTGCCAGCGAAAGCTGGGGCACCGATACGCAGTATTTT. Amino acids: CASESWGTDTQYF.

In its sample, this clone was seen a few times. This sequence joins TRBV6-5 and TRBJ1-2; D is unclear. The CDR3 contains 15 residues. With 2 bases removed from V and 0 bases from J, the gap between germline ends came to 10 bases. Looked up from germline, CDR1 is MNHEY and CDR2 is SVGAGI. The CDR3 DNA reads as TGTGCCAGCAGTTACCTTGGAGCTTCTAACTATGGCTACACCTTC. It yields the protein CASSYLGASNYGYTF.

Only a few counts were recorded for this clone. The chain combines TRBV10-2 with TRBJ1-2, with 10 bases lining up with TRBD1. Trimming took 6 bases from V and 8 from J; bases not matched to a gene: 15. The germline V gene encodes CDR1 WSHSY and CDR2 SAAADI. The CDR3 has 16 residues. The CDR3 sequence is CASSVGTGAQEGGYTF. The CDR3 nucleotides read TGCGCCAGCAGCGTCGGGACAGGGGCTCAAGAAGGGGGCTACACCTTC.

The chain employs TRBV27 and TRBJ2-7; 7 nucleotides match TRBD1. This CDR3 region has 15 residues. Trimming removed 5 bases from V and 0 bases from J; junction bases left unmatched: 7. Germline V gene data show CDR1 as MNHEY and CDR2 as SMNVEV (reference sequence). The CDR3 is CASSQTGSLSYEQYF. The CDR3, as DNA: TGTGCCAGCAGTCAGACAGGGAGTCTCTCCTACGAGCAGTACTTC.

V usage is TRBV7-3 and J usage is TRBJ2-1, with TRBD1 as a possible D gene (5 bases). Trimming cost V 5 bases and J 0 bases, with 14 bases left between them. Germline lookup yields CDR1 SGHTA and CDR2 FQGTGA. The length of the CDR3 is 16 residues. The CDR3 DNA sequence: TGTGCCAGCAGCAGAACAGGAGTTCCCTCCTACAATGAGCAGTTCTTC. Translation: CASSRTGVPSYNEQFF.

This clone is a singleton in its sample. The chain joins TRBV3-1 (or the pseudogene TRBV3-2) to TRBJ2-5; D perhaps matches TRBD2 (5 bases). The germline CDR1 and CDR2 sequences are LGHDT and YNNKEL (reference sequence). The V end was cut by 4 bases, the J end by 0 bases, with 12 bases between. This CDR3 region has 15 residues. CDR3 DNA: TGTGCCAGCAGCCCCGAAGGACTGCACCAAGAGACCCAGTACTTC. Its translation: CASSPEGLHQETQYF.

The gene calls are TRBV4-3 and TRBJ2-2, with a weak D call TRBD1 (5 bases). Germline V gives CDR1 LGHNA, CDR2 YSLEER. The V gene lost 4 bases and the J gene lost 6 bases, with 9 bases spanning the gap. This CDR3 contains 13 residues. CDR3 sequence reads: CASSPGQAGELFF. Here the CDR3 DNA reads TGCGCCAGCAGCCCCGGACAAGCCGGGGAGCTGTTTTTT.

The chain's CDR3 is CASSRGRSGANVLTF. The CDR3 nucleotides are TGTGCCAGCAGCAGGGGCCGTTCTGGGGCCAACGTCCTGACTTTC. The J gene is TRBJ2-6, the V gene TRBV5-6; D is perhaps TRBD1 (5 bases). Germline-derived CDR1 and CDR2 are SGHDT and YYEEEE. The length of the CDR3 is 15 residues. The V and J ends lost 4 bases and 1 base respectively, with 9 bases between them.

V is TRBV19 and J is TRBJ1-1, with D perhaps TRBD1 (6 bases). V was shortened by 7 bases and J by 1 base, with 19 bases between the two germline ends. This CDR3 contains 16 residues. Germline V gene lookup returns CDR1 LNHDA and CDR2 SQIVND (reference sequence). The CDR3 loop is CASKIGDIIQNTEAFF. Here the CDR3 DNA reads TGTGCCAGTAAAATCGGGGACATCATACAGAACACTGAAGCTTTCTTT.